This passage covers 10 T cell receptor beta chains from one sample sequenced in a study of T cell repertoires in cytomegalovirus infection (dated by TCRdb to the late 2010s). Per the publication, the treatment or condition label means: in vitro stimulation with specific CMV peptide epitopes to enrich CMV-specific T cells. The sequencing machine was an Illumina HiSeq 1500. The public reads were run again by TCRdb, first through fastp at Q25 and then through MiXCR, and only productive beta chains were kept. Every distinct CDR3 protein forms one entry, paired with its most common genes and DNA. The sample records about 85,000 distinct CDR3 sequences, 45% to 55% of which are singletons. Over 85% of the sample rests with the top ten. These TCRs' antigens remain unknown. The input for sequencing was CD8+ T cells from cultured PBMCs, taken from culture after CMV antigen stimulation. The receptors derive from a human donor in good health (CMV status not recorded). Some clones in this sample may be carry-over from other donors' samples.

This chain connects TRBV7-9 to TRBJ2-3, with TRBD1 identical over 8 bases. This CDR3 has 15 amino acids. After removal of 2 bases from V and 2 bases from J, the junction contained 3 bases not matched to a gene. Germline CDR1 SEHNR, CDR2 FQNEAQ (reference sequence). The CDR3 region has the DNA TGTGCCAGCAGCTTAACGGACAGGGCCACAGATACGCAGTATTTT. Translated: CASSLTDRATDTQYF.

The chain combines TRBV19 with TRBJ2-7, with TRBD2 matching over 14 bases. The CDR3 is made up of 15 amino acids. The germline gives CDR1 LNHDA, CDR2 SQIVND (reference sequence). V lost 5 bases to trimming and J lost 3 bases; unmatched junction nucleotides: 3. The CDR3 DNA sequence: TGTGCCAGTAGTTGGGGGACTAGCGGGGGCTACGAGCAGTACTTC. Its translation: CASSWGTSGGYEQYF.

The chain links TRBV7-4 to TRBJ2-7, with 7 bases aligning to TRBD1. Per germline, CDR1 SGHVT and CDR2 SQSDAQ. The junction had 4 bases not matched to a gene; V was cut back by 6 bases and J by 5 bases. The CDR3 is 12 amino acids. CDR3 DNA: TGTGCCAGCAGAGTAGACAGGGACGAGCAGTACTTC. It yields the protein CASRVDRDEQYF.

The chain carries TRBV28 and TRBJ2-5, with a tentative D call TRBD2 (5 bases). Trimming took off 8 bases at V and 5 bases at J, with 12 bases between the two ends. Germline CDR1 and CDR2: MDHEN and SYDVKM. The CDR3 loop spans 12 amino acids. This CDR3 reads CASGGDGETQYF. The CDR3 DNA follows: TGTGCCAGCGGAGGTGATGGCGAGACCCAGTACTTC.

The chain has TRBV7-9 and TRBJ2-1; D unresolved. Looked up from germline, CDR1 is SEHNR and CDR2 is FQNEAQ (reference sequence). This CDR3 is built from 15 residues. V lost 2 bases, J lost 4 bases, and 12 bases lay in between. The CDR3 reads CASSLHGLQYNEQFF. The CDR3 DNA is TGTGCCAGCAGCTTACATGGCCTACAATACAATGAGCAGTTCTTC.

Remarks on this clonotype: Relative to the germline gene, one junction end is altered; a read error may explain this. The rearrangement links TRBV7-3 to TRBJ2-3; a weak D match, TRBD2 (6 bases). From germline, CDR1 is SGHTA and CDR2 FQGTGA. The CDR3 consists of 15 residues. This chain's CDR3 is CASSSGPGRGDTRYF. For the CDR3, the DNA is TGTGCCAGCAGCTCCGGGCCCGGGAGAGGGGATACGCGGTATTTT.

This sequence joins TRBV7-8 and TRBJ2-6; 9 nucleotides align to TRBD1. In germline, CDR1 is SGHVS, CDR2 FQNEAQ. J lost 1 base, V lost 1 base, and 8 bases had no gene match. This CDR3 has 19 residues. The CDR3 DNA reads TGTGCCAGCAGCTTAGAACAGGGGGCAGTATGGTCTGGGGCCAACGTCCTGACTTTC. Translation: CASSLEQGAVWSGANVLTF.

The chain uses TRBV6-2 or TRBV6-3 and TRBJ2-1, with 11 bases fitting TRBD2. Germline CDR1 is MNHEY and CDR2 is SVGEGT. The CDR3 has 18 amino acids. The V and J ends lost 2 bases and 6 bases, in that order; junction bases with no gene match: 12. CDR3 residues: CASSYGGTSGRFANEQFF. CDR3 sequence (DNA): TGTGCCAGCAGTTACGGGGGGACTAGCGGTAGATTCGCCAATGAGCAGTTCTTC.

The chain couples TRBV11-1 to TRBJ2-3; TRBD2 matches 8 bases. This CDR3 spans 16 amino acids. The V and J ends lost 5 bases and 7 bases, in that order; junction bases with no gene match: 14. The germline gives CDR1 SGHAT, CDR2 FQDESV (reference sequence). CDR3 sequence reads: CASSPRGGRTRYTQYF. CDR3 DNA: TGTGCCAGCAGCCCTCGGGGCGGGAGGACGAGGTATACGCAGTATTTT. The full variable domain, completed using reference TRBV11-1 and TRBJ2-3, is EAEVAQSPRYKITEKSQAVAFWCDPISGHATLYWYRQILGQGPELLVQFQDESVVDDSQLPKDRFSAERLKGVDSTLKIQPAELGDSAMYLCASSPRGGRTRYTQYFGPGTRLTVL.

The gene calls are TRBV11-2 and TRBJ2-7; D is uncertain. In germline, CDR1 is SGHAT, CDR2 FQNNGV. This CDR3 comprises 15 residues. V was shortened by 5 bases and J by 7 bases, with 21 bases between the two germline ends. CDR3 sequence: CASSPASAPLMEQYF. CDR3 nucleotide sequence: TGTGCCAGCAGCCCGGCTTCTGCCCCCCTAATGGAGCAGTACTTC. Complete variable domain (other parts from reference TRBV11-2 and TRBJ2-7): EAGVAQSPRYKIIEKRQSVAFWCNPISGHATLYWYQQILGQGPKLLIQFQNNGVVDDSQLPKDRFSAERLKGVDSTLKIQPAKLEDSAVYLCASSPASAPLMEQYFGPGTRLTVT.